The 26 T cell receptor beta chains listed next were all sequenced from one sample in a study of blood T cell repertoires in COVID-19. Here immunoSEQ multiplex PCR was the method, and the copy in TCRdb shows in-frame clones only, minus some. The data show over 150,000 clones, roughly 84% seen once. Sequencing was carried out using peripheral blood. The receptors come from a woman aged 40-49 years with COVID-19, enrolled during active disease.

The table lists this clone with a count of one. The chain carries TRBV18 and TRBJ1-1, with D possibly TRBD1 on 6 matching bases. This CDR3 has 16 residues. Per the germline V gene, CDR1 is KGHSH and CDR2 is LQKENI. The V gene lost 3 bases and the J gene lost 4 bases, with 18 bases spanning the gap. This CDR3 is CASSPSQGLVGTEAFF. DNA of the CDR3: TGTGCCAGCTCACCGTCACAGGGTTTGGTCGGCACTGAAGCTTTCTTT. Complete variable domain (other parts from reference TRBV18 and TRBJ1-1): NAGVMQNPRHLVRRRGQEARLRCSPMKGHSHVYWYRQLPEEGLKFMVYLQKENIIDESGMPKERFSAEFPKEGPSILRIQQVVRGDSAAYFCASSPSQGLVGTEAFFGQGTRLTVV.

The chain's CDR3 is CATLSTGGGYTF. The CDR3 DNA follows: TGTGCCACCCTTTCGACAGGGGGGGGCTACACCTTC. The chain couples TRBV19 to TRBJ1-2, with 9 nucleotides matching TRBD1. V gave up 10 bases and J gave up 8 bases; unmatched junction bases: 8. CDR3 length equals 12 residues. Germline V gene data show CDR1 as LNHDA and CDR2 as SQIVND (reference sequence). Filled out from reference TRBV19 and TRBJ1-2, the complete variable domain reads DGGITQSPKYLFRKEGQNVTLSCEQNLNHDAMYWYRQDPGQGLRLIYYSQIVNDFQKGDIAEGYSVSREKKESFPLTVTSAQKNPTAFYLCATLSTGGGYTFGSGTRLTVV.

This clone was recorded only once. The chain has TRBV28 and TRBJ1-2; unclear D gene. Germline V lookup: CDR1 MDHEN, CDR2 SYDVKM. The CDR3 extends over 14 amino acids. V lost 2 bases and J lost 4, with 11 bases in between. CDR3 DNA sequence: TGTGCCAGCAGTTTACCGACTCGGTCCTATGGCTACACCTTC. Protein: CASSLPTRSYGYTF.

The chain is built from TRBV18 and TRBJ1-3; D is uncertain. The ends were cut back, 1 base at V and 0 bases at J, with 10 bases in the middle. This CDR3 has 16 amino acids. Germline V gene sequence: CDR1 KGHSH, CDR2 LQKENI. CDR3: CASSPQGARSGNTIYF. CDR3 sequence (DNA): TGTGCCAGCTCACCACAGGGAGCCCGCTCTGGAAACACCATATATTTT.

V usage is TRBV4-1 and J usage is TRBJ2-7; TRBD2 matches at 13 bases. The germline V gene encodes CDR1 MGHRA and CDR2 YSYEKL. Unmatched junction bases numbered 16, after V lost 4 bases and J lost 4 bases. The CDR3 extends over 19 amino acids. CDR3 in amino acids: CASSPPFPGLAGLAYEQYF. As DNA, the CDR3 is TGCGCCAGCAGCCCGCCATTCCCGGGACTAGCGGGGCTGGCGTACGAGCAGTACTTC.

The CDR3, as DNA: TGTGCCAGCAGTTTTAGGACAGGAGCCTATAATTCACCCCTCCACTTT. This translates into CASSFRTGAYNSPLHF. The J gene is TRBJ1-6, the V gene TRBV27; 7 bases agree with TRBD1. Looked up from germline, CDR1 is MNHEY and CDR2 is SMNVEV (reference sequence). The CDR3 has 16 amino acids. V trimming: 3 bases; J trimming: 2 bases; junction bases outside the gene matches: 4.

The chain couples TRBV13 to TRBJ1-4; 7 nucleotides align to TRBD1. The V and J ends lost 6 bases and 7 bases, in that order; junction bases with no gene match: 17. The CDR3 covers 17 residues. The V gene's germline CDR1 is PRHDT and CDR2 FYEKMQ (reference sequence). CDR3 region: CASRSSPRQGPGEKLFF. CDR3 nucleotides: TGTGCCAGCAGAAGTTCCCCCCGACAGGGCCCGGGTGAAAAACTGTTTTTT.

The rearrangement uses TRBV19 and TRBJ1-2, with TRBD1 matching over 9 bases. The CDR3 length is 14 residues. Germline CDR1 reads LNHDA; CDR2 reads SQIVND (reference sequence). V lost 7 bases, J lost 5 bases, and 8 bases stayed unmatched. CDR3 nucleotide sequence: TGTGCCAGTACCCCTGGGACAGGGCGATATGGCTACACCTTC. Translation: CASTPGTGRYGYTF.

This rearrangement joins TRBV7-9 to TRBJ2-3; D is unresolved. Germline V gives CDR1 SEHNR, CDR2 FQNEAQ (reference sequence). Trimming removed 1 base at V and 6 bases at J, with 5 bases between. There are 12 residues in the CDR3. The CDR3 loop reads CASSLEEDTQYF. CDR3 coding DNA: TGTGCCAGCAGCTTAGAAGAGGATACGCAGTATTTT. Together with reference TRBV7-9 and TRBJ2-3, the CDR3 gives the full variable domain: DTGVSQNPRHKITKRGQNVTFRCDPISEHNRLYWYRQTLGQGPEFLTYFQNEAQLEKSRLLSDRFSAERPKGSFSTLEIQRTEQGDSAMYLCASSLEEDTQYFGPGTRLTVL.

The rearrangement joins TRBV29-1 to TRBJ1-2; 9 bases match TRBD1. The CDR3 covers 12 residues. Per germline, CDR1 SQVTM and CDR2 ANQGSEA. Unmatched junction bases numbered 5, after V lost 8 bases and J lost 4 bases. CDR3 sequence: CSSQGATYGYTF. The CDR3 region has the DNA TGCAGCTCACAGGGGGCCACCTATGGCTACACCTTC.

The rearrangement uses TRBV11-1 and TRBJ2-2; D perhaps matches TRBD2 (6 bases). Trimming shortened V by 2 bases and J by 0 bases, and 10 bases separated the two germline ends. The CDR3 totals 16 residues. Germline V CDR1 and CDR2: SGHAT, FQDESV (reference sequence). The CDR3 protein is CASSLKWGANTGELFF. The CDR3 DNA sequence: TGTGCCAGCAGCTTAAAGTGGGGGGCGAACACCGGGGAGCTGTTTTTT.

This clone has a handful of counts. The chain couples TRBV5-1 to TRBJ2-3; TRBD2 might be the D (5 bases). CDR1 SGHRS and CDR2 YFSETQ come from the germline V gene. This CDR3 has 15 residues. V lost 0 bases and J lost 0, with 8 bases in between. The CDR3 sequence: CASSLGGPSTDTQYF. CDR3 nucleotide sequence: TGCGCCAGCAGCTTGGGAGGGCCTAGCACAGATACGCAGTATTTT.

The chain has TRBV7-9 and TRBJ1-3; 10 bases map to TRBD1. The CDR3 covers 16 residues. Germline CDR1 and CDR2: SEHNR and FQNEAQ (reference sequence). With 2 bases clipped from V and 2 bases from J, the junction kept 3 bases outside the gene matches. The CDR3 here is CASSLWGQGTGNTIYF. The CDR3 DNA is TGTGCCAGCAGCTTATGGGGACAGGGGACTGGAAACACCATATATTTT.

J is TRBJ1-5 and V is TRBV19; 9 bases align to TRBD1. Losses at the gene ends were 9 bases for V and 2 bases for J; bases not matched to a gene: 11. Germline V lookup: CDR1 LNHDA, CDR2 SQIVND (reference sequence). CDR3 size: 16 residues. The CDR3 nucleotides read TGTGCCAGCCAAATAAACAGGGGGCTTGGCAATCAGCCCCAGCATTTT. It is translated as CASQINRGLGNQPQHF.

This clone has just one count. This chain uses TRBV29-1 with TRBJ1-3; D gene ambiguous. The CDR3 contains 14 residues. The germline V gene has CDR1 SQVTM and CDR2 ANQGSEA. The V and J ends lost 6 bases and 0 bases respectively, with 12 bases between them. The CDR3 DNA reads TGCAGCGTGGGTCAGACAAACTCTGGAAACACCATATATTTT. Protein product: CSVGQTNSGNTIYF.

The rearrangement joins TRBV9 to TRBJ1-2, with D perhaps TRBD1 (5 bases). The CDR3 sequence is 14 residues long. Germline V gives CDR1 SGDLS, CDR2 YYNGEE. Trimming cost V 4 bases and J 5 bases, with 15 bases left between them. The CDR3 spells CASSHQGEEYGYTF. In DNA, the CDR3 is TGTGCCAGCAGCCACCAAGGGGAGGAGTATGGCTACACCTTC.

The rearrangement links TRBV5-1 to TRBJ2-7, with no clear D. Germline V CDR1 and CDR2: SGHRS, YFSETQ. V lost 0 bases and J 2 bases, leaving 15 bases between the germline ends. This CDR3 is built from 16 residues. CDR3: CASSLGPLESPYEQYF. CDR3 nucleotide sequence: TGCGCCAGCAGCTTGGGCCCCCTAGAGTCCCCCTACGAGCAGTACTTC.

The chain joins TRBV10-1 to TRBJ2-2, with 7 nucleotides matching TRBD1. This CDR3 contains 15 residues. Germline-derived CDR1 and CDR2 are WNHNN and SYGVQD (reference sequence). The trim removed 5 bases at V and 1 base at J, leaving 4 bases unmatched. The CDR3 here is CASSRDSRNTGELFF. The DNA of the CDR3 is TGCGCCAGCAGTCGGGACAGCAGGAACACCGGGGAGCTGTTTTTT.

The gene calls are TRBV14 and TRBJ1-1; maybe TRBD1 (5 bases). CDR3 length: 16 amino acids. Germline V lookup: CDR1 SGHDN, CDR2 FVKESK. V shed 4 bases and J shed 0 bases, with 15 bases lying between them. The CDR3 nucleotides are TGTGCCAGCAGCCTCTATCAGGGCGTAATGAACACTGAAGCTTTCTTT. It specifies CASSLYQGVMNTEAFF.

The rearrangement links TRBV4-2 to TRBJ2-2; no firm D call. The V end lost 1 base, the J end lost 6 bases, and 12 bases lay between the germline ends. CDR1 LGHNA and CDR2 YNFKEQ come from the germline V gene. The CDR3 is 15 residues long. CDR3 residues: CASSQGRDSSGELFF. The CDR3 DNA reads TGTGCCAGCAGCCAAGGGCGCGATAGCTCCGGGGAGCTGTTTTTT.

Note on this clone: One end of the junction fails to match germline, which may point to a read error. V and J are TRBV3-1 (or the pseudogene TRBV3-2) and TRBJ1-1; TRBD1 aligns across 7 bases. Germline CDR1 reads LGHDT; CDR2 reads YNNKEL (reference sequence). The CDR3 runs 14 residues. CDR3 in amino acids: CASTQRQGGTEAFF. The CDR3 region has the DNA TGTGCCAGCACCCAACGACAGGGCGGCACTGAAGCTTTCTTT.

The rearrangement joins TRBV9 to TRBJ1-3, with 8 bases fitting TRBD1. With 1 base clipped from V and 0 bases from J, the junction kept 3 bases outside the gene matches. Per the germline V gene, CDR1 is SGDLS and CDR2 is YYNGEE. The length of the CDR3 is 16 residues. Written as DNA, the CDR3 is TGTGCCAGCAGCGTAACCGGGACAGGCTCTGGAAACACCATATATTTT. Translation: CASSVTGTGSGNTIYF.

CDR3: CASSPTGNSPLHF. Written as DNA, the CDR3 is TGTGCCAGCAGTCCGACAGGCAATTCACCCCTCCACTTT. The V call is TRBV28, the J call TRBJ1-6; D perhaps matches TRBD1 (6 bases). There are 13 residues in the CDR3. Trimming took 5 bases from V and 7 from J, leaving 9 bases between them. In germline, CDR1 is MDHEN, CDR2 SYDVKM.

V and J are TRBV24-1 and TRBJ1-5; 8 nucleotides align to TRBD1. J was trimmed by 0 bases and V by 6 bases; bases with no gene match: 15. Per germline, CDR1 KGHDR and CDR2 SFDVKD. This CDR3 comprises 19 residues. CDR3 nucleotide sequence: TGTGCCACCAGTCTCGCGGACAGGGCCCTTCCATATAGCAATCAGCCCCAGCATTTT. Translating it yields CATSLADRALPYSNQPQHF.

The CDR3 loop reads CAISDPGAGGRNQPQHF. The CDR3 DNA reads as TGTGCCATCAGTGACCCGGGTGCAGGGGGACGCAATCAGCCCCAGCATTTT. This chain joins TRBV10-3 and TRBJ1-5; 7 bases fit TRBD1. The CDR3 consists of 17 residues. Germline V lookup: CDR1 ENHRY, CDR2 SYGVKD. The junction had 10 bases not matched to a gene; V was cut back by 3 bases and J by 2 bases.

This rearrangement joins TRBV4-1 to TRBJ1-1, with D possibly matching TRBD1 (6 bases). Trimming pared 4 bases from V and 4 bases from J, leaving 13 bases between. CDR1 is MGHRA and CDR2 is YSYEKL in the germline V gene. This CDR3 contains 14 residues. CDR3 amino acids: CASSLQGMGTEAFF. The CDR3 bases are TGCGCCAGCAGCCTGCAGGGGATGGGCACTGAAGCTTTCTTT.